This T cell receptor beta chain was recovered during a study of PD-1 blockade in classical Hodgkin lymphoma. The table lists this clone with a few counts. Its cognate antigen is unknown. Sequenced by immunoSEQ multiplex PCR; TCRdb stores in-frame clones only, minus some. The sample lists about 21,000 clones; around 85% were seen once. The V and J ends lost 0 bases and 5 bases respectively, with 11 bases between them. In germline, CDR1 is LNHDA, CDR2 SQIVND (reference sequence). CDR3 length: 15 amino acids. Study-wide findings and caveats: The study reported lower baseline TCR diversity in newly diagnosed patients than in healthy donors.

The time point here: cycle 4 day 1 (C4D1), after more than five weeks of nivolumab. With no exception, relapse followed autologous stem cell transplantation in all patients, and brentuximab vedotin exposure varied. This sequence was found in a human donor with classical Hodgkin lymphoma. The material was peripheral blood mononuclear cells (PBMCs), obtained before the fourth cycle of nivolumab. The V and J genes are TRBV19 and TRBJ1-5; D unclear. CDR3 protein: CASSIDGFMHQPQHF. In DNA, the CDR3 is TGTGCCAGTAGTATAGACGGGTTTATGCATCAGCCCCAGCATTTT.